Shown below are 21 T cell receptor beta chains from a single sample sequenced in a study of blood T cell repertoires in COVID-19. This table comes from immunoSEQ multiplex PCR, and its TCRdb copy is limited to in-frame clones, with some not included. The sample lists over 70,000 clones, 70% to 85% occurring once. Sequences were obtained from peripheral blood. Receptor source: a man in his 70s with acute or convalescent COVID-19.

The rearrangement uses TRBV5-1 and TRBJ1-1; 7 bases are a match to TRBD1. V dropped 5 bases and J dropped 10; count of bases not matched to a gene: 8. Germline V gene lookup returns CDR1 SGHRS and CDR2 YFSETQ. The CDR3 runs 12 residues. For the CDR3, the DNA is TGCGCCAGCAGTCTCCCCCAGGGGGTAGCTTTCTTT. Translation: CASSLPQGVAFF.

The chain couples TRBV7-2 to TRBJ2-1; tentative D call: TRBD1 (5 bases). V lost 2 bases and J lost 9, with 11 bases in between. CDR1 is SGHTA and CDR2 is FQGNSA in the germline V gene. This CDR3 has 13 amino acids. CDR3 sequence: CASSLPGLGEQFF. The CDR3 DNA follows: TGTGCCAGCAGCTTACCAGGGCTTGGTGAGCAGTTCTTC.

This sequence joins TRBV10-3 and TRBJ2-3; TRBD2 might be the D (5 bases). Trimming took off 6 bases at V and 6 bases at J, with 19 bases between the two ends. Germline V gene sequence: CDR1 ENHRY, CDR2 SYGVKD. The CDR3 spans 15 residues. CDR3: CAIRNSELTRDTQYF. The CDR3 region has the DNA TGTGCCATCAGAAATAGCGAATTGACTCGGGATACGCAGTATTTT.

The rearrangement uses TRBV27 and TRBJ2-2; weak D call: TRBD1 (5 bases). V lost 3 bases and J 0 bases, leaving 8 bases between the germline ends. CDR3 size: 15 residues. CDR1 is MNHEY and CDR2 is SMNVEV in the germline V gene (reference sequence). The CDR3 nucleotides are TGTGCCAGCAGTTTGACAGATGCGAACACCGGGGAGCTGTTTTTT. Translated: CASSLTDANTGELFF.

The chain recombines TRBV5-1 with TRBJ2-5; 8 nucleotides line up with TRBD2. The CDR3 is 16 residues long. Per the germline V gene, CDR1 is SGHRS and CDR2 is YFSETQ. Germline trimming cut 0 bases from V and 5 bases from J; bases unmatched to any gene: 9. CDR3 sequence reads: CASSLAGGGSGETQYF. CDR3 coding DNA: TGCGCCAGCAGCTTGGCCGGCGGGGGGAGTGGCGAGACCCAGTACTTC.

This clone has a single count. The chain employs TRBV4-2 and TRBJ2-6, with D uncertain. Per germline, CDR1 LGHNA and CDR2 YNFKEQ. The ends were cut back, 0 bases at V and 2 bases at J, with 11 bases in the middle. The CDR3 is made up of 17 amino acids. This CDR3 reads CASSQDPPGAGANVLTF. Written as DNA, the CDR3 is TGTGCCAGCAGCCAAGACCCCCCCGGTGCTGGGGCCAACGTCCTGACTTTC.

The chain carries TRBV19 and TRBJ1-3; a weak D match, TRBD1 (6 bases). V was trimmed by 3 bases and J by 2 bases, leaving 11 bases between them. This CDR3 is built from 15 residues. Per germline, CDR1 LNHDA and CDR2 SQIVND (reference sequence). CDR3 protein: CASSIPRGAGNTIYF. CDR3 in DNA: TGTGCCAGTAGTATCCCCAGGGGAGCTGGAAACACCATATATTTT.

The chain couples TRBV4-1 to TRBJ1-2, with D tentatively TRBD1 (6 bases). Germline CDR1 and CDR2: MGHRA and YSYEKL. The CDR3 has 15 residues. Trimming took off 3 bases at V and 4 bases at J, with 15 bases between the two ends. The CDR3 spells CASSQTGTLLYGYTF. Written as DNA, the CDR3 is TGCGCCAGCAGCCAGACCGGGACACTGCTCTATGGCTACACCTTC.

J is TRBJ2-7 and V is TRBV11-3; possible D gene TRBD1, 5 bases. Germline lookup yields CDR1 SGHNT and CDR2 YENEEA. This CDR3 spans 14 amino acids. Between the trimmed V and J ends, which lost 5 bases and 6 bases, there was a span of 17 bases. CDR3 amino acids: CASSPSPQGFEQYV. CDR3 DNA sequence: TGTGCCAGCAGCCCATCCCCCCAGGGCTTCGAGCAGTACGTC.

V and J are TRBV19 and TRBJ2-1; 8 bases match TRBD2. The CDR3 extends over 15 amino acids. Germline CDR1 LNHDA, CDR2 SQIVND (reference sequence). V shed 6 bases and J 1 base; nucleotides not matched to a gene: 5. Written as DNA, the CDR3 is TGTGCCAGTAGACCGGGGGGGCAATCCTACAATGAGCAGTTCTTC. As protein: CASRPGGQSYNEQFF.

The V gene is TRBV14, the J gene TRBJ1-3; weak D call: TRBD1 (5 bases). The CDR3 spans 14 residues. The V and J ends lost 8 bases and 2 bases respectively, with 13 bases between them. Germline V gene lookup returns CDR1 SGHDN and CDR2 FVKESK. The CDR3 DNA reads as TGTGCCAGCGGCGCGGGGGGAACTGGAAACACCATATATTTT. Protein: CASGAGGTGNTIYF.

This chain connects TRBV7-2 to TRBJ1-3, with 8 bases that match TRBD1. J lost 4 bases, V lost 0 bases, and 2 bases had no gene match. The length of the CDR3 is 15 residues. Germline V CDR1 and CDR2: SGHTA, FQGNSA. CDR3 nucleotides: TGTGCCAGCAGCTTAGCGTGGACAGGGGGAAACACCATATATTTT. It translates to CASSLAWTGGNTIYF.

This chain joins TRBV7-3 and TRBJ2-4; 7 nucleotides align to TRBD1. The germline gives CDR1 SGHTA, CDR2 FQGTGA. J lost 1 base, V lost 5 bases, and 11 bases had no gene match. The CDR3 loop spans 17 amino acids. CDR3 residues: CASSPSGGQWAKNIQYF. The CDR3 nucleotides read TGTGCCAGCAGCCCCTCAGGGGGACAATGGGCCAAAAACATTCAGTACTTC.

V usage is TRBV4-1 and J usage is TRBJ1-2; tentative D call: TRBD1 (6 bases). Germline V gives CDR1 MGHRA, CDR2 YSYEKL. The CDR3 runs to 14 residues. The ends were cut back, 1 base at V and 3 bases at J, with 9 bases in the middle. CDR3 sequence: CASSQVPGDYGYTF. The CDR3 DNA reads TGCGCCAGCAGCCAAGTACCAGGGGACTATGGCTACACCTTC.

The rearrangement uses TRBV7-2 and TRBJ1-3, with a tentative D call TRBD1 (5 bases). The CDR3 spans 15 residues. Trimming removed 5 bases from V and 1 base from J, with 12 bases in between. CDR1 is SGHTA, CDR2 FQGNSA, per germline. The CDR3 DNA follows: TGTGCCAGCAGCCCCCCGGGGGTATCTGGAAACACCATATATTTT. As protein: CASSPPGVSGNTIYF.

The chain combines TRBV10-2 with TRBJ2-1; TRBD1 matches 7 bases. The CDR3 has 13 amino acids. CDR1 is WSHSY, CDR2 SAAADI, per germline. V trimming: 8 bases; J trimming: 0 bases; junction bases outside the gene matches: 1. CDR3 amino acids: CASRDSSYNEQFF. In DNA form, the CDR3 reads TGCGCCAGCCGGGACAGCTCCTACAATGAGCAGTTCTTC.

This chain connects TRBV5-8 to TRBJ1-6; D gene unclear. Germline V lookup: CDR1 SGHTS, CDR2 YDEGEE. This CDR3 comprises 14 residues. V was clipped by 6 bases and J by 7 bases, with 14 bases between them. The CDR3 spells CASNSQIQNSPLHF. In DNA, the CDR3 is TGTGCCAGCAACTCCCAAATACAGAATTCACCCCTCCACTTT.

The chain employs TRBV18 and TRBJ1-4; D not resolved. The V gene's germline CDR1 is KGHSH and CDR2 LQKENI. V lost 6 bases to trimming and J lost 0 bases, with 11 bases between them. The CDR3 totals 15 residues. The CDR3 DNA reads TGTGCCAGCTCCCGCGACGGGGCAACTAATGAAAAACTGTTTTTT. This codes for CASSRDGATNEKLFF. The full variable domain, with the rest looked up from reference TRBV18 and TRBJ1-4, is NAGVMQNPRHLVRRRGQEARLRCSPMKGHSHVYWYRQLPEEGLKFMVYLQKENIIDESGMPKERFSAEFPKEGPSILRIQQVVRGDSAAYFCASSRDGATNEKLFFGSGTQLSVL.

The chain links TRBV19 to TRBJ2-7; the match to TRBD2 covers 7 bases. Per germline, CDR1 LNHDA and CDR2 SQIVND (reference sequence). V shed 5 bases, J shed 1 base, and the junction held 5 bases outside the gene matches. The length of the CDR3 is 14 residues. CDR3 bases: TGTGCCAGTAGTTCAACGGGGGGATCCTACGAGCAGTACGTC. Residues: CASSSTGGSYEQYV.

The V and J genes are TRBV27 and TRBJ2-7; 9 bases fit TRBD1. Losses at the gene ends were 3 bases for V and 4 bases for J; bases not matched to a gene: 4. The CDR3 sequence is 14 residues long. Germline V lookup: CDR1 MNHEY, CDR2 SMNVEV (reference sequence). As DNA, the CDR3 is TGTGCCAGCAGTTTGGGACAGGGAGGGTACGAGCAGTACTTC. Translating gives CASSLGQGGYEQYF.

The chain uses TRBV18 and TRBJ1-1; D gene ambiguous. In germline, CDR1 is KGHSH, CDR2 LQKENI. The V and J ends lost 3 bases and 3 bases respectively, with 11 bases between them. The CDR3 is made up of 14 amino acids. The CDR3 nucleotides are TGTGCCAGCTCACCCTGGGAGTCGGACACTGAAGCTTTCTTT. Translating gives CASSPWESDTEAFF.